This T cell receptor (beta chain) is drawn from a study of beta chain features in type 1 diabetes. Study-wide results and limits: Insertions at VDJ junctions were less frequent in type 1 diabetes patients. These patients also deleted more nucleotides at the same junctions. All four CD4+ subsets of Type 1 diabetes patients contained TCRB CDR3s that were moderately but significantly shorter. Any HLA effect on TCRB rearrangement was left unresolved by small sub-analyses.

Investigators reverse transcribed all isolated RNA, so they sequenced expressed TCRB transcripts. TCRdb keeps only in-frame clones here, not all; method: immunoSEQ multiplex PCR. The top ten clones hold about 0.02% of a sample with hundreds of thousands of clones, around 15% of them seen once. One heparinised draw of blood, averaging roughly 0.12 L, came from each donor. This clone was recorded a few times. What it recognizes is unknown. Source material: naive CD4+ T cells from blood. This clonotype was obtained from a man younger than 35 with type 1 diabetes.

DNA for the CDR3: TGCGCCAGCAGTGAGGGGGTTTCGGACACTGAAGCTTTCTTT. As protein: CASSEGVSDTEAFF. The rearrangement links TRBV10-1 to TRBJ1-1; D remains unclear. V was pared by 2 bases and J by 3 bases, with 10 bases between. There are 14 residues in the CDR3. In germline, CDR1 is WNHNN, CDR2 SYGVQD (reference sequence).